The clone carrying this TCR beta chain was detected only a few times. The data originate from a study of beta chain features in type 1 diabetes. CDR1 and CDR2 (germline): MDHEN, SYDVKM. CDR3 length equals 14 residues. Trimming cost V 3 bases and J 0 bases, with 8 bases left between them. Since all of the isolated RNA was reverse transcribed, expressed TCRB transcripts were what got sequenced. The assay was immunoSEQ multiplex PCR, and TCRdb's table has in-frame clones only and misses some. The sample carries more than 300,000 clones, under 8.5% recorded once. The chain uses TRBV28 and TRBJ1-2; no definite D call. The specimen was central memory CD4+ T cells from blood. This clonotype originated in a woman aged 18-29 years in good health. CDR3 coding DNA: TGTGCCAGCAGTTTGATTTATCCTAACTATGGCTACACCTTC. It codes for CASSLIYPNYGYTF.